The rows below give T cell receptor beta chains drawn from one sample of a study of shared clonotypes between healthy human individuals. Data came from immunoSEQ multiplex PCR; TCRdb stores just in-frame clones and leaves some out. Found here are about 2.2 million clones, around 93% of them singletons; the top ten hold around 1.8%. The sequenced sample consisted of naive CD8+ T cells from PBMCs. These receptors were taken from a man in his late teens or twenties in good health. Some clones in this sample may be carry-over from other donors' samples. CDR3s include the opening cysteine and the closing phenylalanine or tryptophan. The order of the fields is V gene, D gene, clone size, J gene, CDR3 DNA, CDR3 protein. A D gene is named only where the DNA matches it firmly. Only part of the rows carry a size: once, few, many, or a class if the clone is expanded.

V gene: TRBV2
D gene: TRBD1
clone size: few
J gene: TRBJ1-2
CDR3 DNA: TGTGCCAGCAGTGAAAGGACAGGGATCTACGTCTATGGCTACACCTTC
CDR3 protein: CASSERTGIYVYGYTF

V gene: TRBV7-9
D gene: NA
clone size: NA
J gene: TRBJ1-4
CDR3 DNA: TGTGCCAGCAGCTTATTCCTGGGAGACAGAGACGAAAAACTGTTTTTT
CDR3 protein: CASSLFLGDRDEKLFF

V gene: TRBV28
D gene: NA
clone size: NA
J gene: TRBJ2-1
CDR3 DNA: TGTGCCAGCAGTTTTCGAGAGGATGAGCAGTTCTTC
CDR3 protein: CASSFREDEQFF

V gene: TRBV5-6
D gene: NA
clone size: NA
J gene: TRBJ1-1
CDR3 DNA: TGTGCCAGCAGCTCCATGGGGGAGGGTGACACTGAAGCTTTCTTT
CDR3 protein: CASSSMGEGDTEAFF

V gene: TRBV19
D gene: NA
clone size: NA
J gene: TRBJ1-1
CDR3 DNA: TGTGCCAGTAGTATCTTCCCGGGCACTGAAGCTTTCTTT
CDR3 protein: CASSIFPGTEAFF

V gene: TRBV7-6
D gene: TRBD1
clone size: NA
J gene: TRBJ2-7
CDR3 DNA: TGTGCCAGCAGCACGGGACAGGGGCGTACCTACGAGCAGTACTTC
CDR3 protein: CASSTGQGRTYEQYF

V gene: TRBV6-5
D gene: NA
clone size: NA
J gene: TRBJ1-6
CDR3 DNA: TGTGCCAGCAGTTACTCGCAGAATATCAATTCACCCCTCCACTTT
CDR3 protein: CASSYSQNINSPLHF

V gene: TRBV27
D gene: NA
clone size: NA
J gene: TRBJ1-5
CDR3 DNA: TGTGCCAGCATGACAGCAAATCAGCCCCAGCATTTT
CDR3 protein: CASMTANQPQHF

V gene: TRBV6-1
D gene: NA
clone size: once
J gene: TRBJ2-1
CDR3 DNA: TGTGCCAGCAGTGAAATCTGGGGCTATGAGCAGTTCTTC
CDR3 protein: CASSEIWGYEQFF

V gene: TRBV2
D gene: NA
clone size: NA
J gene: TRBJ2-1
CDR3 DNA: TGTGCCAGCAGTGTTTCCTCCGGGAATGAGCAGTTCTTC
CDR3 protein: CASSVSSGNEQFF

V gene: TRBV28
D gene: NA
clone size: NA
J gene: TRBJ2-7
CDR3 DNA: TGTGCCAGCAGTTTGATTTTACGTGACGAGCAGTACTTC
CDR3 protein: CASSLILRDEQYF

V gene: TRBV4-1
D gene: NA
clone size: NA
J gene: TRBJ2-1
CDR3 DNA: TGCGCCAGCAGCCCGGGATCATCTCACAATGAGCAGTTCTTC
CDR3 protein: CASSPGSSHNEQFF

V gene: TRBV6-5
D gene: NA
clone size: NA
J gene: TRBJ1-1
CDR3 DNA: TGTGCCAGCAGTTTAGGTTACGACAGAGCCTTTGAAGCTTTCTTT
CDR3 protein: CASSLGYDRAFEAFF

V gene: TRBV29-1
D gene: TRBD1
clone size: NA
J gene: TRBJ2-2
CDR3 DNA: TGCAGCGTTGGAGACAGGGACACCGGGGAGCTGTTTTTT
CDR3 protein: CSVGDRDTGELFF

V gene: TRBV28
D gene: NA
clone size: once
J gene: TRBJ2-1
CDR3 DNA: TGTGCCAGCAGTTTAGAACAGGGAGACCCAAGCTCCTACAATGAGCAGTTCTTC
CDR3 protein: CASSLEQGDPSSYNEQFF

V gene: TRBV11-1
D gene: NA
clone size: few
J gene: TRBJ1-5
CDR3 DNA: TGTGCCAGCAGCTTCGGGCAGAATCAGCCCCAGCATTTT
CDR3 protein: CASSFGQNQPQHF

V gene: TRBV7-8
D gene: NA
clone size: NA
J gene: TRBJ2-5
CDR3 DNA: TGTGCCAGCAGCTTAGCTCGAGGGAAAGAGACCCAGTACTTC
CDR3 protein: CASSLARGKETQYF

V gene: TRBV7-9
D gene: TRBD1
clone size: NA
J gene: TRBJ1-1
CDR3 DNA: TGTGCCAGCAGCGGGGGACAGGCACTGTACACTGAAGCTTTCTTT
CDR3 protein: CASSGGQALYTEAFF

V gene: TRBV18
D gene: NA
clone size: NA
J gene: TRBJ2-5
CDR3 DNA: TGTGCCAGCTCACCACCCAGAGGAGAGACCCAGTACTTC
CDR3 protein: CASSPPRGETQYF

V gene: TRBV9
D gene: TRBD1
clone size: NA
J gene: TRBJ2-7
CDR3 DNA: TGTGCCAGCAGCGGGGGGACAGGGCCGCCCTACGAGCAGTACTTC
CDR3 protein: CASSGGTGPPYEQYF

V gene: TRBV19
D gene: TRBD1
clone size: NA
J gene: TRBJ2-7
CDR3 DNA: TGTGCCAGTAGTATAGGCGGACAGGGAAACGAGCAGTACTTC
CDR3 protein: CASSIGGQGNEQYF

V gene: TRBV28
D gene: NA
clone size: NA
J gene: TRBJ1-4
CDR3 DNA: TGTGCCAGCAGTACCCGCTGGGTAACTAATGAAAAACTGTTTTTT
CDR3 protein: CASSTRWVTNEKLFF

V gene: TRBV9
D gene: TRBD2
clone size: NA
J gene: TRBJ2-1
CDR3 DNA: TGTGCCAGCAGCCTGACTAGCTCCGGTGAGCAGTTCTTC
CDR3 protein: CASSLTSSGEQFF

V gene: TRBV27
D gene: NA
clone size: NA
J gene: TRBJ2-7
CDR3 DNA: TGTGCCAGCAGTCTCCGGGACGGCTCCTACGAGCAGTACTTC
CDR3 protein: CASSLRDGSYEQYF

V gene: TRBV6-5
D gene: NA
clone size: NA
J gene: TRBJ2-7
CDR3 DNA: TGTGCCAGTTCGAGGGGCTACGAGCAGTACTTC
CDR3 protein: CASSRGYEQYF

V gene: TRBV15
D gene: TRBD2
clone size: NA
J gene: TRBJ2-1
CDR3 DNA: TGTGCCACCAGCAGACAAGAGACCGGGACTAGCTACAATGAGCAGTTCTTC
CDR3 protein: CATSRQETGTSYNEQFF

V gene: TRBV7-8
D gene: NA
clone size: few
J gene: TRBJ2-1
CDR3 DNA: TGTGCCAGCAGCCTAGGGGGAGATGAGCAGTTCTTC
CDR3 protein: CASSLGGDEQFF

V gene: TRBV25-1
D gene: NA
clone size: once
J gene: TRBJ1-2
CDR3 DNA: TGTGCCAGCAGTGAAACTGGCTACACCTTC
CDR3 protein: CASSETGYTF

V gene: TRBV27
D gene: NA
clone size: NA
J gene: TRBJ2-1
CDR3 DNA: TGTGCCAGCAGTTTATATCGCGGAGGGCTCAATGAGCAGTTCTTC
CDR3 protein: CASSLYRGGLNEQFF

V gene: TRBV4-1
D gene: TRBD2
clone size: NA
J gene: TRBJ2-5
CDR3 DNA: TGCGCCAGCAGCCAGGGACTAGCCGTGGAGACCCAGTACTTC
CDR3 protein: CASSQGLAVETQYF

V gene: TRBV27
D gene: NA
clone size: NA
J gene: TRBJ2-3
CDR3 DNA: TGTGCCAGCAGGCGCTACAGGTATCCTAGCACAGATACGCAGTATTTT
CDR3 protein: CASRRYRYPSTDTQYF

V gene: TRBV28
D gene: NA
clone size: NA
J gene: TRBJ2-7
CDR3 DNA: TGTGCCAGCAGGGCGACTAGTTCTTGGGACGAGCAGTACTTC
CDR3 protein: CASRATSSWDEQYF

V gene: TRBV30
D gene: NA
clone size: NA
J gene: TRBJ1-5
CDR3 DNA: TGTGCCTGGAGTTACCCCCCCGGGGCCCAGCATTTT
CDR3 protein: CAWSYPPGAQHF